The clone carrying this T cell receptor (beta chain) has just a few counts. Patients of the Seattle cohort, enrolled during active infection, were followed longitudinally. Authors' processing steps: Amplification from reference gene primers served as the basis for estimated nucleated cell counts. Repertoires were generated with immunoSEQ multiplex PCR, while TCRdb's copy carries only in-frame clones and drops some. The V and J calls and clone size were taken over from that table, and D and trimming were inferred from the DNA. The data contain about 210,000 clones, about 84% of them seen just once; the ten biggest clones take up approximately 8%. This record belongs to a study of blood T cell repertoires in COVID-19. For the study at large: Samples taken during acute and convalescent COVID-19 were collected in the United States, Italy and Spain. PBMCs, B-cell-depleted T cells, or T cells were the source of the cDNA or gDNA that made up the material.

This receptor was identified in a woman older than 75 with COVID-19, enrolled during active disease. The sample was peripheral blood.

The CDR3 DNA reads as TGCGCCAGCAGCCCACAGGGTGCCCTAACCGAGCAGTACTTC. It specifies CASSPQGALTEQYF. The chain is built from TRBV5-1 and TRBJ2-7, with TRBD1 as a possible D gene (6 bases). This CDR3 has 14 amino acids. The germline V gene has CDR1 SGHRS and CDR2 YFSETQ. V was cut by 4 bases and J by 6 bases, with 17 bases left in between.